These 24 T cell receptor beta chains came from one sample sequenced in a study of blood T cell repertoires in COVID-19. Repertoires were generated with immunoSEQ multiplex PCR, while TCRdb's copy carries only in-frame clones and drops some. The sample carries 290,000 or so clones, around 87% recorded once. The source material was PBMCs or T cells enriched from blood (not recorded which). These receptor sequences come from a woman aged 18-29 years with acute COVID-19.

This clone turned up a few times. This CDR3 reads CASSLAGALTETQYF. Written as DNA, the CDR3 is TGTGCCAGCAGTCTAGCGGGAGCCCTCACAGAGACCCAGTACTTC. V is TRBV28 and J is TRBJ2-5; 10 bases agree with TRBD2. Germline values: CDR1 MDHEN, CDR2 SYDVKM. V dropped 5 bases and J dropped 4; count of bases not matched to a gene: 7. The CDR3 contains 15 residues.

CDR3 nucleotides: TGTGCCAGTAGTATAGAACCCAGGGGAGGAAACACCATATATTTT. Translating it yields CASSIEPRGGNTIYF. The chain combines TRBV19 with TRBJ1-3, with D possibly TRBD1 on 6 matching bases. This CDR3 has 15 residues. Germline V gene sequence: CDR1 LNHDA, CDR2 SQIVND (reference sequence). V dropped 0 bases and J dropped 4 bases, with 10 bases sitting between them.

The V call is TRBV19, the J call TRBJ2-1; D unresolved. V was trimmed by 2 bases and J by 7 bases, leaving 24 bases between them. Germline V lookup: CDR1 LNHDA, CDR2 SQIVND (reference sequence). The CDR3 spans 18 residues. In DNA form, the CDR3 reads TGTGCCAGTAGTATACCCCCCAGCTTAGGAGTGTTGTCAAATGAGCAGTTCTTC. The encoded protein is CASSIPPSLGVLSNEQFF.

To note about this clone: Other DNA sequences of this sample code for an identical CDR3. The rearrangement links TRBV7-9 to TRBJ1-1; D may be TRBD1 (5 bases). The V gene lost 3 bases and the J gene lost 1 base, with 6 bases spanning the gap. Germline V gene lookup returns CDR1 SEHNR and CDR2 FQNEAQ (reference sequence). This CDR3 comprises 13 residues. CDR3 DNA: TGTGCCAGCAGCTTTCAGGGGAACACTGAAGCTTTCTTT. Its translation is CASSFQGNTEAFF.

This sequence joins TRBV2 and TRBJ2-7; possible D gene TRBD1, 6 bases. Between the trimmed V and J ends, which lost 0 bases and 2 bases, there was a span of 17 bases. The CDR3 contains 17 residues. CDR1 is SNHLY and CDR2 is FYNNEI in the germline V gene. CDR3 nucleotide sequence: TGTGCCAGCAGTGAAGCGCCAGGGGCACCGATAACCTACGAGCAGTACTTC. Translation: CASSEAPGAPITYEQYF.

The genes are TRBV7-9 and TRBJ2-7; TRBD1 might be the D (5 bases). This CDR3 is 15 amino acids long. Between the trimmed V and J ends, which lost 2 bases and 1 base, there was a span of 12 bases. CDR1 and CDR2 from the germline V gene are SEHNR and FQNEAQ (reference sequence). This chain's CDR3 is CASSLQGRRSYEQYF. CDR3 sequence (DNA): TGTGCCAGCAGCTTACAGGGCCGTAGGTCCTACGAGCAGTACTTC. Filled out from reference TRBV7-9 and TRBJ2-7, the complete variable domain reads DTGVSQNPRHKITKRGQNVTFRCDPISEHNRLYWYRQTLGQGPEFLTYFQNEAQLEKSRLLSDRFSAERPKGSFSTLEIQRTEQGDSAMYLCASSLQGRRSYEQYFGPGTRLTVT.

About this clone: This same CDR3 is encoded by further DNA sequences in the sample. The CDR3 region is CASSRGGDTEAFF. In DNA form, the CDR3 reads TGTGCCAGCAGCCGAGGGGGGGACACTGAAGCTTTCTTT. The chain has TRBV28 and TRBJ1-1; tentatively, D is TRBD1 (6 bases). The V and J ends lost 6 bases and 3 bases respectively, with 11 bases between them. Germline assignment: CDR1 MDHEN and CDR2 SYDVKM. CDR3 size: 13 residues.

The chain carries TRBV9 and TRBJ1-2, with D unclear. The CDR3 runs to 16 residues. CDR1 is SGDLS, CDR2 YYNGEE, per germline. V lost 0 bases to trimming and J lost 4 bases, with 16 bases between them. The CDR3 nucleotides read TGTGCCAGCAGCGTAGCCCCCCGGGATATAAGCTATGGCTACACCTTC. Protein product: CASSVAPRDISYGYTF.

The rearrangement joins TRBV13 to TRBJ2-4; the D is unclear. Germline CDR1 reads PRHDT; CDR2 reads FYEKMQ (reference sequence). V was trimmed by 3 bases and J by 1 base, leaving 10 bases between them. The CDR3 has 15 residues. Here the CDR3 reads CASSFFTEAKNIQYF. The DNA for the CDR3 is TGTGCCAGCAGCTTCTTCACCGAGGCCAAAAACATTCAGTACTTC.

The rearrangement joins TRBV3-1 (or the pseudogene TRBV3-2) to TRBJ2-5; D ambiguous. Trimming left V 1 base short and J 5 bases short, with 5 bases between. The CDR3 is 12 residues long. Germline V gene lookup returns CDR1 LGHDT and CDR2 YNNKEL (reference sequence). CDR3: CASSQVAETQYF. The DNA for the CDR3 is TGTGCCAGCAGCCAAGTCGCGGAGACCCAGTACTTC.

This chain uses TRBV29-1 with TRBJ2-3; 8 nucleotides align to TRBD1. CDR3 length: 12 amino acids. V gave up 6 bases and J gave up 1 base; unmatched junction bases: 0. Germline V gene sequence: CDR1 SQVTM, CDR2 ANQGSEA. This CDR3 reads CSVDRGTDTQYF. The CDR3 DNA reads as TGCAGCGTGGACAGGGGCACAGATACGCAGTATTTT.

V and J are TRBV30 and TRBJ1-2; tentatively, D is TRBD1 (6 bases). The ends were cut back, 4 bases at V and 4 bases at J, with 16 bases in the middle. Germline CDR1 is GTSNPN and CDR2 is SVGIG (reference sequence). The CDR3 runs to 14 residues. CDR3 protein: CAWTSQGPLYGYTF. The CDR3, as DNA: TGTGCCTGGACCTCACAGGGTCCTCTCTATGGCTACACCTTC.

The chain carries TRBV15 and TRBJ2-1; 8 nucleotides agree with TRBD1. Trimming took 0 bases from V and 9 from J; bases not matched to a gene: 4. Germline V gene lookup returns CDR1 LNHNV and CDR2 YYDKDF (reference sequence). This CDR3 spans 14 amino acids. DNA of the CDR3: TGTGCCACCAGCAGAGACAGGGGGCGAGGTGAGCAGTTCTTC. This encodes CATSRDRGRGEQFF.

The gene calls are TRBV29-1 and TRBJ2-1; a weak D match, TRBD2 (5 bases). V gave up 4 bases and J gave up 9 bases, with 10 bases separating them. This CDR3 has 11 residues. Germline values: CDR1 SQVTM, CDR2 ANQGSEA. CDR3 sequence reads: CSVVPGGEQFF. The DNA of the CDR3 is TGCAGCGTTGTACCTGGAGGTGAGCAGTTCTTC.

This clone was detected once. V is TRBV28 and J is TRBJ1-1; TRBD1 matches 7 bases. The trim removed 6 bases at V and 10 bases at J, leaving 8 bases unmatched. The CDR3 is made up of 12 amino acids. Germline V gene lookup returns CDR1 MDHEN and CDR2 SYDVKM. CDR3 bases: TGTGCCAGCAGGACAGGGCGTGTCGGAGCTTTCTTT. Translation: CASRTGRVGAFF.

The chain carries TRBV27 and TRBJ1-1; D unclear. V was pared by 10 bases and J by 0 bases, with 12 bases between. The V gene's germline CDR1 is MNHEY and CDR2 SMNVEV (reference sequence). The CDR3 covers 13 residues. CDR3 sequence (DNA): TGTGCCACCCGGAGCCCTTTGAACACTGAAGCTTTCTTT. Protein product: CATRSPLNTEAFF.

The rearrangement links TRBV19 to TRBJ1-4; D might be TRBD1 (6 bases). V was clipped by 9 bases and J by 3 bases, with 8 bases between them. CDR3 length: 12 residues. Per the germline V gene, CDR1 is LNHDA and CDR2 is SQIVND (reference sequence). CDR3 sequence (DNA): TGTGCCAGCAGACAGGCTAATGAAAAACTGTTTTTT. It is translated as CASRQANEKLFF.

The chain has TRBV7-3 and TRBJ2-3, with D hard to call. CDR1 SGHTA and CDR2 FQGTGA come from the germline V gene. The ends were cut back, 4 bases at V and 8 bases at J, with 10 bases in the middle. This CDR3 contains 12 residues. The CDR3: CASSSPGGTQYF. Here the CDR3 DNA reads TGTGCCAGCAGCTCCCCCGGCGGTACGCAGTATTTT.

The chain couples TRBV30 to TRBJ1-5, with TRBD1 identical over 8 bases. The CDR3 is 13 residues long. CDR1 is GTSNPN and CDR2 is SVGIG in the germline V gene (reference sequence). Germline trimming cut 1 base from V and 5 bases from J; bases unmatched to any gene: 1. CDR3 nucleotides: TGTGCCTGGAGTGACAGGGGGGATCAGCCCCAGCATTTT. This translates into CAWSDRGDQPQHF.

The J gene is TRBJ2-7, the V gene TRBV28; 9 bases are a match to TRBD1. Germline V gives CDR1 MDHEN, CDR2 SYDVKM. V trimming: 2 bases; J trimming: 4 bases; junction bases outside the gene matches: 6. The CDR3 spans 15 residues. This CDR3 is CASSLGTGLLYEQYF. CDR3 nucleotide sequence: TGTGCCAGCAGTTTAGGGACAGGGTTGTTATACGAGCAGTACTTC.

This chain connects TRBV28 to TRBJ1-1; 8 nucleotides match TRBD1. The V gene's germline CDR1 is MDHEN and CDR2 SYDVKM. The length of the CDR3 is 15 residues. V lost 5 bases to trimming and J lost 4 bases; unmatched junction nucleotides: 9. CDR3 sequence reads: CASSPTGAQGTEAFF. CDR3 coding DNA: TGTGCCAGCAGTCCGACAGGGGCGCAGGGCACTGAAGCTTTCTTT.

The chain carries TRBV6-5 and TRBJ1-4; D gene uncertain. V lost 0 bases, J lost 6 bases, and 14 bases lay in between. Germline loops: CDR1 MNHEY, CDR2 SVGAGI. There are 16 residues in the CDR3. The CDR3 spells CASSYSIGWSDEKLFF. For the CDR3, the DNA is TGTGCCAGCAGTTACTCCATCGGGTGGAGTGATGAAAAACTGTTTTTT.

This clone was seen just once. The V gene is TRBV4-1, the J gene TRBJ1-5, with D hard to call. This CDR3 contains 17 residues. V gave up 0 bases and J gave up 2 bases, with 14 bases separating them. Germline V gene lookup returns CDR1 MGHRA and CDR2 YSYEKL. The CDR3 sequence: CASSQEGLPWGNQPQHF. The CDR3 coding sequence is TGCGCCAGCAGCCAAGAAGGACTGCCTTGGGGCAATCAGCCCCAGCATTTT.

V is TRBV27 and J is TRBJ1-4, with a possible D match to TRBD1 (5 bases). The CDR3 is made up of 15 amino acids. The germline V gene encodes CDR1 MNHEY and CDR2 SMNVEV (reference sequence). Trimming took 2 bases from V and 4 from J, leaving 11 bases between them. CDR3 protein: CASSLRTDINEKLFF. The CDR3 coding sequence is TGTGCCAGCAGTTTAAGAACGGACATTAATGAAAAACTGTTTTTT. Full variable domain (outside the CDR3, taken from reference TRBV27 and TRBJ1-4): EAQVTQNPRYLITVTGKKLTVTCSQNMNHEYMSWYRQDPGLGLRQIYYSMNVEVTDKGDVPEGYKVSRKEKRNFPLILESPSPNQTSLYFCASSLRTDINEKLFFGSGTQLSVL.